The rows below give T cell receptor beta chains drawn from one sample of a study of PD-1 blockade in classical Hodgkin lymphoma. Profiled with immunoSEQ multiplex PCR; TCRdb holds only in-frame clones, not every one. The sample gives around 92,000 clones, 65% to 85% of which show up once; over 15% is in the top ten. This specimen was peripheral blood mononuclear cells (PBMCs), taken before the fourth cycle of nivolumab. The source of these receptors is a human donor with classical Hodgkin lymphoma. The CDR3 runs from the conserved cysteine through the conserved F or W. A D gene is named only where the DNA matches it firmly. The listing skips clone size in some rows; elsewhere it reads once, few, many or a size class.

v_call	j_call	d_call	clone_size	cdr3_aa	cdr3_nt
TRBV7-9	TRBJ2-1	TRBD2	-	CASSLTVAGVWNEQFF	TGTGCCAGCAGCTTAACAGTAGCGGGAGTATGGAATGAGCAGTTCTTC
TRBV6-5	TRBJ2-1	TRBD2	-	CASSYTGLAGGPTQFF	TGTGCCAGCAGTTACACAGGACTAGCGGGAGGCCCCACTCAGTTCTTC
TRBV28	TRBJ2-7	-	-	CASRSLPVYEQYF	TGTGCCAGCAGATCACTCCCAGTTTACGAGCAGTACTTC
TRBV2	TRBJ1-1	-	-	CASRAGGAFFF	TGTGCCAGCAGGGCGGGGGGCGCTTTTTTCTTT
TRBV6-5	TRBJ1-1	-	-	CASSYKTGTEAFF	TGTGCCAGCAGTTACAAGACGGGTACTGAAGCTTTCTTT
TRBV7-2	TRBJ2-3	-	-	CASSFLRTDTQYF	TGTGCCAGCAGCTTCCTCCGCACAGATACGCAGTATTTT
TRBV27	TRBJ1-3	TRBD1	-	CGRGQGARNTIYF	TGCGGTCGGGGACAGGGGGCTAGAAACACCATATATTTT
TRBV6-1	TRBJ2-6	-	once	CASSEMQAGANVLTF	TGTGCCAGCAGTGAAATGCAGGCTGGGGCCAACGTCCTGACTTTC
TRBV28	TRBJ2-1	TRBD1	-	CASSSPGQYNEQFF	TGTGCCAGCAGTTCGCCGGGACAGTACAATGAGCAGTTCTTC
TRBV2	TRBJ2-5	-	-	CASMVDRQETQYF	TGTGCCAGCATGGTTGATAGACAAGAGACCCAGTACTTC
TRBV28	TRBJ2-2	-	once	CASSFRPGQNTGELFF	TGTGCCAGCAGTTTCCGACCGGGACAGAACACCGGGGAGCTGTTTTTT
TRBV18	TRBJ2-1	TRBD2	-	CASSRASGPYNEQFF	TGTGCCAGCTCAAGGGCTAGCGGACCCTACAATGAGCAGTTCTTC
TRBV10-3	TRBJ1-1	-	once	CAISDGAGPPEAFF	TGTGCCATCAGTGACGGGGCAGGCCCTCCTGAAGCTTTCTTT
TRBV11-2	TRBJ1-1	TRBD1	-	CASSPARGGNTEAFF	TGTGCCAGCAGCCCAGCCAGGGGGGGGAACACTGAAGCTTTCTTT
TRBV29-1	TRBJ1-1	TRBD1	-	CSGRGQMNTEAFF	TGCAGCGGCCGGGGACAGATGAACACTGAAGCTTTCTTT
TRBV2	TRBJ2-1	TRBD2	-	CASSPPRGAYNEQFF	TGTGCCAGCAGCCCCCCACGGGGGGCCTACAATGAGCAGTTCTTC
TRBV4-2	TRBJ1-1	-	medium-sized	CASSQGTDTEAFF	TGTGCCAGCAGCCAAGGGACGGACACTGAAGCTTTCTTT
TRBV15	TRBJ2-7	-	-	CATSRDQGPWGQYF	TGTGCCACCAGCAGAGATCAAGGACCTTGGGGGCAGTACTTC
TRBV29-1	TRBJ2-5	-	-	CSVSSVGTRGEQYF	TGCAGCGTTTCCTCAGTAGGGACACGGGGGGAGCAGTACTTC
TRBV19	TRBJ2-1	-	-	CASSQQGSYNEQFF	TGTGCCAGTAGTCAACAGGGCTCCTACAATGAGCAGTTCTTC
TRBV30	TRBJ1-5	TRBD1	-	CAWSGDRAYQPQHF	TGTGCCTGGAGTGGGGACAGGGCGTATCAGCCCCAGCATTTT
TRBV5-4	TRBJ2-7	-	-	CASSLGGSSLYEQYF	TGTGCCAGCAGCTTGGGTGGGTCCAGCCTCTACGAGCAGTACTTC
TRBV19	TRBJ1-1	TRBD1	-	CASSRRDRGWNTEAFF	TGTGCCAGTAGTCGCCGGGACAGGGGTTGGAACACTGAAGCTTTCTTT
TRBV5-4	TRBJ2-5	-	-	CASSLAWSQETQYF	TGTGCCAGCAGCTTGGCCTGGTCCCAAGAGACCCAGTACTTC
TRBV7-3	TRBJ2-7	-	-	CASSLSPGAYEQYF	TGTGCCAGCAGCTTAAGTCCAGGGGCCTACGAGCAGTACTTC
TRBV5-5	TRBJ2-2	TRBD2	-	CASSLDGGRARSTGELFF	TGTGCCAGCAGCTTGGACGGCGGGAGGGCCCGAAGCACCGGGGAGCTGTTTTTT
TRBV28	TRBJ1-2	-	-	CASSLAGLQGYTF	TGTGCCAGCAGTTTAGCGGGGCTTCAGGGCTACACCTTC
TRBV6-5	TRBJ1-2	-	-	CASSYYRDGGYTF	TGTGCCAGCAGTTACTACAGGGACGGAGGCTACACCTTC
TRBV28	TRBJ2-6	-	once	CASSFTGYRGANVLTF	TGTGCCAGCAGCTTCACAGGGTACCGAGGGGCCAACGTCCTGACTTTC
TRBV11-2	TRBJ2-1	TRBD2	-	CASSSPSGRSGNEQFF	TGTGCCAGCAGCTCACCGAGCGGGAGAAGTGGCAATGAGCAGTTCTTC